These 16 T cell receptor beta chains were sequenced from one sample in a study of cytomegalovirus exposure and HLA in healthy donors. Amplification used 60 Vbeta primers and 13 Jbeta primers. Generated by immunoSEQ multiplex PCR, the TCRdb table keeps only in-frame clones and is missing some. Of under 250,000 clones in the sample, about 85% are singletons; the top ten hold about 0.22%. The source material was PBMCs. These receptors all come from a girl aged 2 to 10 in good health and CMV-seronegative.

The chain is built from TRBV4-1 and TRBJ1-2; no firm D call. V lost 0 bases to trimming and J lost 2 bases, with 10 bases between them. Germline CDR1 reads MGHRA; CDR2 reads YSYEKL. This CDR3 has 15 amino acids. The CDR3 bases are TGCGCCAGCAGCCAAGACGCGGGAACCAACTATGGCTACACCTTC. This gives the protein CASSQDAGTNYGYTF.

A few counts support this clone. This chain links TRBV30 with TRBJ2-1, with 12 bases identical to TRBD2. This CDR3 spans 14 amino acids. Germline loops: CDR1 GTSNPN, CDR2 SVGIG (reference sequence). V lost 4 bases to trimming and J lost 10 bases; unmatched junction nucleotides: 8. The CDR3 coding sequence is TGTGCCTGGAAGATGACTAGCGGGAGAGGAGAGCAGTTCTTC. It yields the protein CAWKMTSGRGEQFF.

This chain links TRBV25-1 with TRBJ2-5; D ambiguous. The tail of the sequence fits TRBJ2-7 better, so the J call may be wrong. CDR1 is MGHDK, CDR2 SYGVNS, per germline. This CDR3 comprises 12 residues. The CDR3 DNA follows: TGTGCCAGCACGTCCGAGTGGTACGAGCAGTACTTC. Translating gives CASTSEWYEQYF.

The chain combines TRBV19 with TRBJ2-1; 7 bases are a match to TRBD2. With V trimmed by 3 bases and J by 15 bases, 17 bases remained unmatched. The CDR3 covers 15 residues. The germline CDR1 and CDR2 sequences are LNHDA and SQIVND (reference sequence). CDR3 in DNA: TGTGCCAGTAGTATGGAGCGGGGCCCCCTCCCACCACGGTTCTTC. It encodes CASSMERGPLPPRFF. Supplemented by reference TRBV19 and TRBJ2-1, the full variable domain reads DGGITQSPKYLFRKEGQNVTLSCEQNLNHDAMYWYRQDPGQGLRLIYYSQIVNDFQKGDIAEGYSVSREKKESFPLTVTSAQKNPTAFYLCASSMERGPLPPRFFGPGTRLTVL.

This clone was counted between two and nine times. J is TRBJ2-1 and V is TRBV5-6; 8 positions match TRBD2. J gave up 4 bases and V 0 bases, and 9 bases lay outside the gene matches. CDR3 length: 17 amino acids. Germline loops: CDR1 SGHDT, CDR2 YYEEEE. CDR3 region: CASSLVWGGGSYNEQFF. In DNA, the CDR3 is TGTGCCAGCAGCTTGGTGTGGGGCGGGGGGTCTTACAATGAGCAGTTCTTC.

This chain joins TRBV6-5 and TRBJ2-5; D may be TRBD1 (6 bases). The ends were cut back, 0 bases at V and 4 bases at J, with 15 bases in the middle. Per the germline V gene, CDR1 is MNHEY and CDR2 is SVGAGI. This CDR3 is built from 16 residues. CDR3 nucleotide sequence: TGTGCCAGCAGTTACTCGAATCGACCACAGGGAGAGACCCAGTACTTC. This sequence encodes CASSYSNRPQGETQYF.

The CDR3 region is CASSFVRDFLAGLYNEQFF. In DNA form, the CDR3 reads TGTGCCAGCAGCTTCGTCCGGGACTTTCTAGCGGGCCTATACAATGAGCAGTTCTTC. The chain has TRBV5-8 and TRBJ2-1; 8 bases align to TRBD2. Germline V lookup: CDR1 SGHTS, CDR2 YDEGEE. J lost 4 bases, V lost 2 bases, and 17 bases had no gene match. The CDR3 is 19 residues long.

This clone showed up just once. This rearrangement joins TRBV2 to TRBJ1-1; TRBD1 aligns across 8 bases. V trimming: 6 bases; J trimming: 0 bases; junction bases outside the gene matches: 3. Germline V CDR1 and CDR2: SNHLY, FYNNEI. The CDR3 contains 14 residues. The DNA of the CDR3 is TGTGCCAGCAGCAGACAGGGGCTGAACACTGAAGCTTTCTTT. The encoded protein is CASSRQGLNTEAFF.

This chain links TRBV12-5 with TRBJ1-1; 9 bases fit TRBD1. The V gene end was trimmed by 5 bases and the J gene end by 5 bases; junction bases not matched to a gene: 6. This CDR3 has 14 residues. CDR1 and CDR2 (germline): LGHNT, FRNRAP. In nucleotides, the CDR3 is TGTGCTAGTGGTGAGACAGGGGGGGGGACTGAAGCTTTCTTT. Translating it yields CASGETGGGTEAFF. Supplemented by reference TRBV12-5 and TRBJ1-1, the full variable domain reads DARVTQTPRHKVTEMGQEVTMRCQPILGHNTVFWYRQTMMQGLELLAYFRNRAPLDDSGMPKDRFSAEMPDATLATLKIQPSEPRDSAVYFCASGETGGGTEAFFGQGTRLTVV.

The V and J genes are TRBV7-3 and TRBJ2-1; 7 positions agree with TRBD1. With V trimmed by 5 bases and J by 7 bases, 5 bases remained unmatched. Germline loops: CDR1 SGHTA, CDR2 FQGTGA. The CDR3 loop spans 13 amino acids. The CDR3 sequence is CASSAATGNEQFF. As DNA, the CDR3 is TGTGCCAGCAGCGCCGCGACAGGGAATGAGCAGTTCTTC.

V gene TRBV7-6 combines with J gene TRBJ2-1; D is undetermined. Trimming left V 5 bases short and J 0 bases short, with 5 bases between. This CDR3 spans 13 amino acids. The germline CDR1 and CDR2 sequences are SGHVS and FNYEAQ. CDR3 bases: TGTGCCAGCAGCCGGAGCTCCTACAATGAGCAGTTCTTC. Its protein product is CASSRSSYNEQFF.

V gene TRBV10-3 combines with J gene TRBJ1-2; 12 bases agree with TRBD1. The trim removed 6 bases at V and 8 bases at J, leaving 16 bases unmatched. CDR1 is ENHRY and CDR2 is SYGVKD in the germline V gene. This CDR3 is built from 17 residues. As DNA, the CDR3 is TGTGCCATCAGCGAAGGTATTGTCGGGACAGGGGGCCGGGGCTACACCTTC. Its protein is CAISEGIVGTGGRGYTF.

This sequence joins TRBV4-1 and TRBJ2-3, with 12 bases aligning to TRBD2. This CDR3 contains 15 residues. Unmatched junction bases numbered 1, after V lost 4 bases and J lost 2 bases. The V gene's germline CDR1 is MGHRA and CDR2 YSYEKL. The CDR3 DNA reads as TGCGCCAGCAGCCGACTAGCGGGAGTCACAGATACGCAGTATTTT. This translates into CASSRLAGVTDTQYF.

On this clone: At one boundary the junction diverges from the germline segment, which might be a read error. The chain employs TRBV19 and TRBJ2-3, with TRBD2 matching over 14 bases. Germline CDR1 reads LNHDA; CDR2 reads SQIVND (reference sequence). The CDR3 runs 20 residues. The CDR3 DNA follows: TGTGCCAGTGCACCTCAGACTAGCGGGAGGGCCACCGCTAGCATAGATACGCAGTATTTT. It specifies CASAPQTSGRATASIDTQYF.

This clone was seen a few times. The chain carries TRBV2 and TRBJ2-1, with TRBD2 identical over 8 bases. Germline lookup yields CDR1 SNHLY and CDR2 FYNNEI. The CDR3 is made up of 15 amino acids. Germline trimming cut 6 bases from V and 2 bases from J; bases unmatched to any gene: 6. The CDR3 region is CASSGGRGAYNEQFF. CDR3 sequence (DNA): TGTGCCAGCAGCGGGGGGCGGGGGGCCTACAATGAGCAGTTCTTC.

This chain uses TRBV6-6 with TRBJ1-6, with a tentative D call TRBD1 (5 bases). The CDR3 runs to 14 residues. Germline V gives CDR1 MNHNY, CDR2 SVGAGI (reference sequence). Trimming shortened V by 4 bases and J by 7 bases, and 11 bases separated the two germline ends. The CDR3 DNA is TGTGCCAGCAGTTCCCGGGGGGAAAATTCACCCCTCCACTTT. Translating it yields CASSSRGENSPLHF.